Below are 20 T cell receptor beta chains sequenced from a single sample in a study of blood T cell repertoires in COVID-19. Generated by immunoSEQ multiplex PCR, the TCRdb table keeps only in-frame clones and is missing some. The sample lists 100,000 or so clones, roughly four fifths occurring once. The sequenced sample was peripheral blood. The receptors were gathered from a man between 40 and 49 years old with active or convalescent COVID-19.

The rearrangement joins TRBV29-1 to TRBJ1-1; D not certain. The V gene's germline CDR1 is SQVTM and CDR2 ANQGSEA. Trimming pared 8 bases from V and 4 bases from J, leaving 20 bases between. CDR3 length: 14 residues. The CDR3 spells CSFVLTSGPTEAFF. CDR3 bases: TGCAGCTTCGTCCTTACATCGGGTCCCACTGAAGCTTTCTTT.

V gene TRBV6-2 or TRBV6-3 combines with J gene TRBJ2-3; possible D gene TRBD2, 6 bases. Germline loops: CDR1 MNHEY, CDR2 SVGEGT. This CDR3 is 16 amino acids long. V lost 6 bases to trimming and J lost 5 bases, with 21 bases between them. CDR3 nucleotides: TGTGCCAGCAGCCCCGGGCGGGGTTTGGCACAAGATACGCAGTATTTT. Translated: CASSPGRGLAQDTQYF.

CDR3 loop: CASSYQMPYNSPLHF. In DNA form, the CDR3 reads TGTGCCAGCAGTTATCAGATGCCCTATAATTCACCCCTCCACTTT. The chain uses TRBV2 and TRBJ1-6; D unclear. Germline V gene lookup returns CDR1 SNHLY and CDR2 FYNNEI. The CDR3 totals 15 residues. With 5 bases removed from V and 2 bases from J, the gap between germline ends came to 10 bases.

This chain uses TRBV4-2 with TRBJ1-1, with TRBD1 as a possible D gene (6 bases). The V end lost 1 base, the J end lost 4 bases, and 13 bases lay between the germline ends. This CDR3 spans 15 amino acids. CDR1 and CDR2 (germline): LGHNA, YNFKEQ. This chain's CDR3 is CASSQGVGAATEAFF. CDR3 in DNA: TGTGCCAGCAGCCAAGGGGTGGGGGCGGCCACTGAAGCTTTCTTT.

The V call is TRBV5-1, the J call TRBJ2-1; 9 bases fit TRBD2. The CDR3 consists of 16 residues. V gave up 0 bases and J gave up 10 bases; unmatched junction bases: 11. CDR1 and CDR2 from the germline V gene are SGHRS and YFSETQ. The CDR3 loop is CASSLGGTSKIGEQFF. DNA for the CDR3: TGCGCCAGCAGCTTGGGAGGGACTAGCAAGATTGGGGAGCAGTTCTTC.

The chain employs TRBV28 and TRBJ1-1; unclear D gene. From germline, CDR1 is MDHEN and CDR2 SYDVKM. V lost 3 bases, J lost 4 bases, and 21 bases lay in between. The CDR3 is 17 residues long. This CDR3 reads CASSLRGIVSRSTEAFF. CDR3 DNA sequence: TGTGCCAGCAGTTTGCGGGGAATCGTGTCTCGTAGCACTGAAGCTTTCTTT.

This chain links TRBV3-1 (or the pseudogene TRBV3-2) with TRBJ1-1, with a tentative D call TRBD1 (5 bases). The V gene's germline CDR1 is LGHDT and CDR2 YNNKEL (reference sequence). V lost 1 base to trimming and J lost 4 bases, with 10 bases between them. The CDR3 has 14 amino acids. Written as DNA, the CDR3 is TGTGCCAGCAGCCAAGCCTCAGGGCCCACTGAAGCTTTCTTT. It specifies CASSQASGPTEAFF.

This rearrangement joins TRBV10-3 to TRBJ1-3; 8 positions match TRBD1. The CDR3 covers 15 residues. Looked up from germline, CDR1 is ENHRY and CDR2 is SYGVKD. V dropped 5 bases and J dropped 2; count of bases not matched to a gene: 5. The CDR3, as DNA: TGTGCCATCAGTTCATCAGGGGGCACTGGAAACACCATATATTTT. Encoded protein: CAISSSGGTGNTIYF.

The chain couples TRBV12-3 or TRBV12-4 to TRBJ2-1; TRBD2 matches at 11 bases. CDR3 length equals 13 residues. Germline trimming cut 7 bases from V and 8 bases from J; bases unmatched to any gene: 4. The CDR3 nucleotides read TGTGCCAGCATACTAGCGGGGGTGGATGAGCAGTTCTTC. As protein: CASILAGVDEQFF.

The chain recombines TRBV6-5 with TRBJ1-2, with D perhaps TRBD1 (5 bases). Per germline, CDR1 MNHEY and CDR2 SVGAGI. The CDR3 length is 12 residues. Trimming removed 5 bases from V and 2 bases from J, with 6 bases in between. The CDR3 coding sequence is TGTGCCAGCAGTCGACAGAACTATGGCTACACCTTC. It specifies CASSRQNYGYTF.

This clone was counted a single time. The rearrangement links TRBV12-5 to TRBJ2-1; D call uncertain. The CDR3 is 11 amino acids. Trimming took 6 bases from V and 4 from J, leaving 4 bases between them. Germline CDR1 reads LGHNT; CDR2 reads FRNRAP. Written as DNA, the CDR3 is TGTGCTAGTGGAACATACAATGAGCAGTTCTTC. It translates to CASGTYNEQFF. The full variable domain, with the rest looked up from reference TRBV12-5 and TRBJ2-1, is DARVTQTPRHKVTEMGQEVTMRCQPILGHNTVFWYRQTMMQGLELLAYFRNRAPLDDSGMPKDRFSAEMPDATLATLKIQPSEPRDSAVYFCASGTYNEQFFGPGTRLTVL.

On this clone: Other DNA sequences in this sample translate to the same CDR3. The rearrangement uses TRBV6-5 and TRBJ1-1, with 9 positions matching TRBD1. Germline V gene sequence: CDR1 MNHEY, CDR2 SVGAGI. This CDR3 has 15 residues. The V segment lost 0 bases and the J segment 2 bases; nucleotides outside the gene matches: 1. CDR3 sequence reads: CASSYSGQGNTEAFF. The CDR3 nucleotides are TGTGCCAGCAGTTACTCGGGACAGGGCAACACTGAAGCTTTCTTT.

The chain joins TRBV18 to TRBJ2-3; 14 bases are a match to TRBD2. The junction had 5 bases not matched to a gene; V was cut back by 2 bases and J by 4 bases. Germline assignment: CDR1 KGHSH and CDR2 LQKENI. CDR3 length: 17 amino acids. The DNA of the CDR3 is TGTGCCAGCTCACCAGGACTAGCGGGGGGTCAGGCAGATACGCAGTATTTT. It codes for CASSPGLAGGQADTQYF. Based on the CDR3 plus reference TRBV18 and TRBJ2-3, the full variable domain is NAGVMQNPRHLVRRRGQEARLRCSPMKGHSHVYWYRQLPEEGLKFMVYLQKENIIDESGMPKERFSAEFPKEGPSILRIQQVVRGDSAAYFCASSPGLAGGQADTQYFGPGTRLTVL.

The V and J genes are TRBV7-8 and TRBJ1-6, with no clear D. Germline V gives CDR1 SGHVS, CDR2 FQNEAQ. Trimming removed 4 bases from V and 7 bases from J, with 8 bases in between. The CDR3 is 13 amino acids. CDR3 DNA sequence: TGTGCCAGCAGCTCCGGGTGGAATTCACCCCTCCACTTT. It codes for CASSSGWNSPLHF. Using reference TRBV7-8 and TRBJ1-6 for the parts outside the CDR3, the full variable domain is GAGVSQSPRYKVAKRGQDVALRCDPISGHVSLFWYQQALGQGPEFLTYFQNEAQLDKSGLPSDRFFAERPEGSVSTLKIQRTQQEDSAVYLCASSSGWNSPLHFGNGTRLTVT.

CDR3 sequence reads: CASSQLAGLGTDTQYF. CDR3 coding DNA: TGTGCCAGTAGTCAATTAGCGGGGTTGGGCACAGATACGCAGTATTTT. This chain uses TRBV19 with TRBJ2-3, with 8 nucleotides matching TRBD2. The CDR3 length is 16 residues. Germline CDR1 LNHDA, CDR2 SQIVND (reference sequence). V gave up 5 bases and J gave up 1 base; unmatched junction bases: 8.

The J gene is TRBJ2-7, the V gene TRBV18, with 7 bases fitting TRBD1. This CDR3 contains 13 residues. J was trimmed by 3 bases and V by 6 bases; bases with no gene match: 5. Germline CDR1 reads KGHSH; CDR2 reads LQKENI. CDR3 nucleotide sequence: TGTGCCAGCTCTCCGGACAGGTTCTACGAGCAGTACTTC. As protein: CASSPDRFYEQYF.

This chain uses TRBV3-1 (or the pseudogene TRBV3-2) with TRBJ1-2; D is unclear. Germline V gene sequence: CDR1 LGHDT, CDR2 YNNKEL (reference sequence). This CDR3 has 13 residues. The ends were cut back, 1 base at V and 5 bases at J, with 8 bases in the middle. CDR3 in DNA: TGTGCCAGCAGCCAAGTCGGAGGGTATGGCTACACCTTC. This gives the protein CASSQVGGYGYTF.

J is TRBJ2-3 and V is TRBV6-2 or TRBV6-3; 8 nucleotides match TRBD2. Per germline, CDR1 MNHEY and CDR2 SVGEGT. The junction had 6 bases not matched to a gene; V was cut back by 6 bases and J by 1 base. This CDR3 is built from 15 residues. Written as DNA, the CDR3 is TGTGCCAGCAGCCTGCTAGCGGGCCGCACAGATACGCAGTATTTT. It yields the protein CASSLLAGRTDTQYF.

Written as DNA, the CDR3 is TGTGCCAGCAGTTATAAGGGACAGGGTCCCTACGAGCAGTACTTC. It translates to CASSYKGQGPYEQYF. The chain couples TRBV6-2 or TRBV6-3 to TRBJ2-7, with 9 bases that match TRBD1. This CDR3 comprises 15 residues. With V trimmed by 3 bases and J by 2 bases, 5 bases remained unmatched. Germline CDR1 MNHEY, CDR2 SVGEGT.

The chain employs TRBV2 and TRBJ2-3; 8 nucleotides agree with TRBD1. Germline assignment: CDR1 SNHLY and CDR2 FYNNEI. V dropped 4 bases and J dropped 8; count of bases not matched to a gene: 11. The CDR3 length is 15 residues. CDR3 bases: TGTGCCAGCAGTGTGGACAGGGCGCTCTTGGGTACGCAGTATTTT. Its protein is CASSVDRALLGTQYF.